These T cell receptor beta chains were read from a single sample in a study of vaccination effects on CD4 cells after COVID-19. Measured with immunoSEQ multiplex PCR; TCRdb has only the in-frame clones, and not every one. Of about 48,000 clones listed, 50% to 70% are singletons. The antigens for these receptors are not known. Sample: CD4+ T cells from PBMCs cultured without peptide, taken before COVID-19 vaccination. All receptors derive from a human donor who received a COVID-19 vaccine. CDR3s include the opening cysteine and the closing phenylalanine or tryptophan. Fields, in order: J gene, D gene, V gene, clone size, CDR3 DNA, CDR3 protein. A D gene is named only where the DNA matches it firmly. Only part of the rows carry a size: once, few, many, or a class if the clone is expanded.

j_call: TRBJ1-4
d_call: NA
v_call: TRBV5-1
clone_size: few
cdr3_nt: TGCGCCAGCAGACGGAACACACGACTTACCGCAACTAATGAAAAACTGTTTTTT
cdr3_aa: CASRRNTRLTATNEKLFF

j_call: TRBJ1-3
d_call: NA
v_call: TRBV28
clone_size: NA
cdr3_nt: TGTGCCAGCAGCCTAAATGTCCTCTCTGGAAACACCATATATTTT
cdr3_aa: CASSLNVLSGNTIYF

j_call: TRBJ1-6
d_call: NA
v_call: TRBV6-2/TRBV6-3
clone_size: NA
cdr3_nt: TGTGCCAGCAGTGCGGAGGGGTTCTTGAATTCACCCCTCCACTTT
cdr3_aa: CASSAEGFLNSPLHF

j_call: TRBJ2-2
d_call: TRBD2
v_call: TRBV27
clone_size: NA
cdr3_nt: TGTGCCAGCAGTCAGAGGAGACTAGCGGGAGGGGCCGGGGAGCTGTTTTTT
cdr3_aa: CASSQRRLAGGAGELFF

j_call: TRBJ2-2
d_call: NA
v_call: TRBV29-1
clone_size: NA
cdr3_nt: TGCAGCGTTGAAGTAGCAAATATGAACACCGGGGAGCTGTTTTTT
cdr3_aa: CSVEVANMNTGELFF

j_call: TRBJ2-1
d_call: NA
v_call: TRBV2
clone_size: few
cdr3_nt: TGTGCCAGCAGTGTAAGGGGGAGCTCCTACAATGAGCAGTTCTTC
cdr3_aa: CASSVRGSSYNEQFF

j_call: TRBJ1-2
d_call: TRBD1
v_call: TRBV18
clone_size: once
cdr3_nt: TGTGCCAGCTCGACCGGGACAGGGGGCGTTGGCTATGGCTACACCTTC
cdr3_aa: CASSTGTGGVGYGYTF

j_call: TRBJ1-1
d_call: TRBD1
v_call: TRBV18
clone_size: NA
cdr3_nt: TGTGCCAGCTCACGAAGACAGGGGACAGCTGAAGCTTTCTTT
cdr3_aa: CASSRRQGTAEAFF

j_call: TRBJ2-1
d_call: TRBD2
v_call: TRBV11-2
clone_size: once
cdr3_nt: TGTGCCAGCAGACCTATTAGCGGGGGGTACAATGAGCAGTTCTTC
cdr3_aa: CASRPISGGYNEQFF

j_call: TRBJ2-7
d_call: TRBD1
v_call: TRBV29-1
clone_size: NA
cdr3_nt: TGCAGCGTTGGGGGGATACCAGGGGGCGCAAGGGACGAGCAGTACTTC
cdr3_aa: CSVGGIPGGARDEQYF

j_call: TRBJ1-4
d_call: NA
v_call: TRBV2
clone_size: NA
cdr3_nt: TGTGCCAGCAAGACAGCCCCCGCAGCTAATGAAAAACTGTTTTTT
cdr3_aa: CASKTAPAANEKLFF

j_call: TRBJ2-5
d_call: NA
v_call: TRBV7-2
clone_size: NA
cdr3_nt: TGTGCCAGCAGCCCGATGCGGACAGTACAAGAGACCCAGTACTTC
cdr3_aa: CASSPMRTVQETQYF

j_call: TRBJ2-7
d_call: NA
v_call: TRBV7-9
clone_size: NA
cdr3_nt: TGTGCCAGCAGCCCGGGAATGGGGGGCGTCTACGAGCAGTACTTC
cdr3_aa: CASSPGMGGVYEQYF

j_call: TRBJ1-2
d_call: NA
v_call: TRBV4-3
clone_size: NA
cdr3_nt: TGCGCCAGCAGCCAAGTCTTGGGGGGCCGGGGCTACACCTTC
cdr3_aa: CASSQVLGGRGYTF

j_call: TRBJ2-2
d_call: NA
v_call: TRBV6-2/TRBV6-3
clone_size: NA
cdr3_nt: TGTGCCAGCAGTTACGTCGCGGTTAACACCGGGGAGCTGTTTTTT
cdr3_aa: CASSYVAVNTGELFF

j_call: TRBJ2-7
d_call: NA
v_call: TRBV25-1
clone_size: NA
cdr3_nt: TGTGCCAGCAGTGAAGCTGAGGTCTCCTGGTACGAGCAGTACTTC
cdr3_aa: CASSEAEVSWYEQYF

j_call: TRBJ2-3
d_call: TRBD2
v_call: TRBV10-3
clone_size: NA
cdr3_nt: TGTGCCATCGGGGGGACTAGTGGGGCAGATACGCAGTATTTT
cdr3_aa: CAIGGTSGADTQYF

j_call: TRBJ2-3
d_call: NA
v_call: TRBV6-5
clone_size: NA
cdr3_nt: TGTGCCAGCAGACCCAGAACAGATACGCAGTATTTT
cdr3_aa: CASRPRTDTQYF

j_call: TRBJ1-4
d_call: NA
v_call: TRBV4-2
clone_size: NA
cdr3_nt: TGTGCCAGCAGCCAAGCATACAGGGAGGATGAAAAACTGTTTTTT
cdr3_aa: CASSQAYREDEKLFF

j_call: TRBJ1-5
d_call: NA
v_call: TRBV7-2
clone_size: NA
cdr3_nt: TGTGCCAGCAGAGATTCGGGGGCGCGGGGTCAGCCCCAGCATTTT
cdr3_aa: CASRDSGARGQPQHF

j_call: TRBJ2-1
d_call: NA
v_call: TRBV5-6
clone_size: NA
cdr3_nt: TGTGCCAGCAGCTTGGGTCAGGGCTACAATGAGCAGTTCTTC
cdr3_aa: CASSLGQGYNEQFF

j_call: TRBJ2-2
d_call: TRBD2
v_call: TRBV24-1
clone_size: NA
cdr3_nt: TGTGCCACCAGTGCCCCGGCGGGGACTAGCGGGAGTTTGGACGGGGAGCTGTTTTTT
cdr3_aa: CATSAPAGTSGSLDGELFF

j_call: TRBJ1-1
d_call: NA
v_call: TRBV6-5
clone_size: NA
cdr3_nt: TGTGCCAGCAGTTACTTGTCCAGGGGCCAAGCTTTCTTT
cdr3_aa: CASSYLSRGQAFF

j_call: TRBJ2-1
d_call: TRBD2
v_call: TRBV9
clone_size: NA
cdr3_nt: TGTGCCAGCAGCGTAGGGGCGGGGGGGAGCGCCTACAATGAGCAGTTCTTC
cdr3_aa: CASSVGAGGSAYNEQFF

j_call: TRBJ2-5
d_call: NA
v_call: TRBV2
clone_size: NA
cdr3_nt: TGTGCCAGCATCATCTGGGATTTCCAAGAGACCCAGTACTTC
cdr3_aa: CASIIWDFQETQYF

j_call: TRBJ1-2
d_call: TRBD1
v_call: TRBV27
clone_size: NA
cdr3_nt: TGTGCCAGCAGTTCCTCGGGACAGTCTCATATCTATGGCTACACCTTC
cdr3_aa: CASSSSGQSHIYGYTF

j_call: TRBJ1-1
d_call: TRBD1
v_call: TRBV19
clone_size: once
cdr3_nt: TGTGCCAGTAGTATGGGCCAGGGGGTTGAAGCTTTCTTT
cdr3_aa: CASSMGQGVEAFF

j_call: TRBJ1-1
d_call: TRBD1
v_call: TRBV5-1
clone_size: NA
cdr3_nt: TGCGCCAGCAGTACACAGGGGGCGCGGAACACTGAAGCTTTCTTT
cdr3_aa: CASSTQGARNTEAFF

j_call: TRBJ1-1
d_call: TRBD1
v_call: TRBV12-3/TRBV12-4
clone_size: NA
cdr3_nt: TGTGCCAGCAGGCACAGGGGAACAGATGAAGCTTTCTTT
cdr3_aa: CASRHRGTDEAFF

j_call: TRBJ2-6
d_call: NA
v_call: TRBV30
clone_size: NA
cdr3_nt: TGTGCCTGGAGCCAACTTTGGGAGCCTGGGGCCAACGTCCTGACTTTC
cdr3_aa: CAWSQLWEPGANVLTF

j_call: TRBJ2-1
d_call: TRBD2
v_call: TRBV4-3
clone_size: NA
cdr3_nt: TGCGCCAGCAGCCAAGCCTACGGACTAGCGCCTACCAATGAGCAGTTCTTC
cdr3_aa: CASSQAYGLAPTNEQFF

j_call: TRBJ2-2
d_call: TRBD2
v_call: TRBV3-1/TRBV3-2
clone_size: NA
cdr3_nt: TGTGCCAGCAGCCGAGAGACTAGCGGGAGGGCCCTGTTTTTT
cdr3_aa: CASSRETSGRALFF

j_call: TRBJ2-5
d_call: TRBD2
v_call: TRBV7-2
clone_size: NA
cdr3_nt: TGTGCCAGCAGCCTACAGGGCGGGAGGTCGGAGACCCAGTACTTC
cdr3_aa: CASSLQGGRSETQYF

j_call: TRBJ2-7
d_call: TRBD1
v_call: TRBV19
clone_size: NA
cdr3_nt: TGTGCCAGCAAGGGTGGGACAGGGGGATACGAGCAGTACTTC
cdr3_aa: CASKGGTGGYEQYF

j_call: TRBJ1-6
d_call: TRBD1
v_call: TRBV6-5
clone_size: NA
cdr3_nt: TGTGCCAGCAGGGACCCAGGGGGATATAATTCACCCCTCCACTTT
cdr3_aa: CASRDPGGYNSPLHF

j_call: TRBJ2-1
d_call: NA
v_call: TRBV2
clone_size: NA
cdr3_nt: TGTGCCAGCAGGGGGGGAATAGCCGTCAGCTCCTACAATGAGCAGTTCTTC
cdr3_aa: CASRGGIAVSSYNEQFF

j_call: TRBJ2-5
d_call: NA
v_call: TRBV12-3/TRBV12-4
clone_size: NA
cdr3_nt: TGTGCCAGCAGGGCGGACAGCCAAGAGACCCAGTACTTC
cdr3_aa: CASRADSQETQYF

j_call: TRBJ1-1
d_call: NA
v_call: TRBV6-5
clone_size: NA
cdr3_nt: TGTGCCGCACACCGGGGATCGGGGAACACTGAAGCTTTCTTT
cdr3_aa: CAAHRGSGNTEAFF

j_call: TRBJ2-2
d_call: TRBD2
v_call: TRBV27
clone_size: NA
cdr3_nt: TGTGCCAGCAGTGCTAGCGGGGGGGTTACCGGGGAGCTGTTTTTT
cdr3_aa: CASSASGGVTGELFF

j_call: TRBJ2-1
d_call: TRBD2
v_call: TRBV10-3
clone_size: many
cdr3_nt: TGTGCCATCAGTGAGTCGACGGGGGGTGTATCCAATGAGCAGTTCTTC
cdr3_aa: CAISESTGGVSNEQFF

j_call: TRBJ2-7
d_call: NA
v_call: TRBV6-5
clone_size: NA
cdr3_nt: TGTGCCAGCAGTTACGGAATCACCTACGAGCAGTACTTC
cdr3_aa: CASSYGITYEQYF

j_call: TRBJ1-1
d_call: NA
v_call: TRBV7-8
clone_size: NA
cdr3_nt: TGTGCCAGCAGCCCCCGGCCTGGGGGCGAAGCTTTCTTT
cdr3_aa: CASSPRPGGEAFF

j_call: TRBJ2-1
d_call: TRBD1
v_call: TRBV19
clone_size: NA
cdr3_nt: TGTGCCACCACTAGTGGGACAGGGGGCGAAAATGAGCAGTTCTTC
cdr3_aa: CATTSGTGGENEQFF

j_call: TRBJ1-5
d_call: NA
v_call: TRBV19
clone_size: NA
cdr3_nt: TGTGCCAGTAAAACTGAGGACAGAAGCAATCAGCCCCAGCATTTT
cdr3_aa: CASKTEDRSNQPQHF

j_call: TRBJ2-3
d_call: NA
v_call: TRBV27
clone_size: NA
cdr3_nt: TGTGCCAGCAGCCTATCTAGGGAGGATACGCAGTATTTT
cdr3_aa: CASSLSREDTQYF

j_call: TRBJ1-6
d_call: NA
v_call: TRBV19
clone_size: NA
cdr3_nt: TGTGCCAGTAGTCTCGCGGGACGTTTTTCACCCCTCCACTTT
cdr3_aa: CASSLAGRFSPLHF

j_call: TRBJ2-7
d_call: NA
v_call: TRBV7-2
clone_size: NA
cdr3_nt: TGTGCCAGCAGCGCCCGACGGTCGGCCTACGAGCAGTACTTC
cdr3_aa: CASSARRSAYEQYF

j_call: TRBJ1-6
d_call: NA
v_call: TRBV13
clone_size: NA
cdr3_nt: TGTGCCAGCAGCTTTCGACAACCCCATAATTCACCCCTCCACTTT
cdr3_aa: CASSFRQPHNSPLHF

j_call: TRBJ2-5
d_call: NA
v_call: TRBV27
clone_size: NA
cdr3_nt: TGTGCCAGCAGGGGTAAGACCTTCCAAGAGACCCAGTACTTC
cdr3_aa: CASRGKTFQETQYF

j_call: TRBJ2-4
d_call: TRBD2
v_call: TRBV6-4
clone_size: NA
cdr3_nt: TGTGCCAGCACCTACGGACTAGTCGGGTCGGCCAAAAACATTCAGTACTTC
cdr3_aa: CASTYGLVGSAKNIQYF

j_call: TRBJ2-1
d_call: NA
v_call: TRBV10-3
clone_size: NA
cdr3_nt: TGTGCCATCAGAGGACAGTCCTACAATGAGCAGTTCTTC
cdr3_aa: CAIRGQSYNEQFF

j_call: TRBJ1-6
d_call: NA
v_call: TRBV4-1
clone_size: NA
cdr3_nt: TGCGCCAGCAGCCTAATGGACCGTCGTAATTCACCCCTCCACTTT
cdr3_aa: CASSLMDRRNSPLHF

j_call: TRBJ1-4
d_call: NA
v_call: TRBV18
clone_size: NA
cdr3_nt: TGTGCCAGCTCACGGGGAGGAGGAGCTAATGAAAAACTGTTTTTT
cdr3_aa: CASSRGGGANEKLFF

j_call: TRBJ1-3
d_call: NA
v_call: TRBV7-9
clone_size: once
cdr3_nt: TGTGCCAGCAGCTTACGGGGTCGCGGAAACACCATATATTTT
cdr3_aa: CASSLRGRGNTIYF

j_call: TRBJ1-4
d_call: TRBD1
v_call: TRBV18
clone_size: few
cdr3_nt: TGTGCCAGCTCGACAGGGGCAACTAATGAAAAACTGTTTTTT
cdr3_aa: CASSTGATNEKLFF

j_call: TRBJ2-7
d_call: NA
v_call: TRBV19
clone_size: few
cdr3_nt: TGTGCCAGTAGGGGCAACTCCTACGAGCAGTACTTC
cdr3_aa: CASRGNSYEQYF

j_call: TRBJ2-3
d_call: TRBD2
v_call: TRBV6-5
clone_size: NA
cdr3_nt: TGTGCCAGCAGTTACTCAGCGGGGGGTTTAGGAGATACGCAGTATTTT
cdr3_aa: CASSYSAGGLGDTQYF

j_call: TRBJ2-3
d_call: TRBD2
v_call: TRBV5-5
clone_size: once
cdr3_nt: TGTGCCAGCAGCTGGGGGACTAGCGGGAACCGGGATACGCAGTATTTT
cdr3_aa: CASSWGTSGNRDTQYF